This passage covers 13 T cell receptor beta chains from one sample sequenced in a study of blood T cell repertoires in COVID-19. The assay was immunoSEQ multiplex PCR, and TCRdb's table has in-frame clones only and misses some. The sample holds 110,000 to 150,000 clones, approximately 80% seen once. Material for sequencing was PBMCs or T cells enriched from blood (not recorded which). The receptors stem from a woman between 18 and 29 years old who had been exposed to COVID-19.

The rearrangement joins TRBV19 to TRBJ2-1; weak D call: TRBD2 (6 bases). The CDR3 length is 15 residues. CDR1 and CDR2 from the germline V gene are LNHDA and SQIVND (reference sequence). The V gene lost 7 bases and the J gene lost 7 bases, with 20 bases spanning the gap. The CDR3 DNA sequence: TGTGCCAGTAACCGGAGGGGAGGAAGAGAGAATGAGCAGTTCTTC. This codes for CASNRRGGRENEQFF. The entire variable domain, with the rest obtained from reference TRBV19 and TRBJ2-1, is as follows: DGGITQSPKYLFRKEGQNVTLSCEQNLNHDAMYWYRQDPGQGLRLIYYSQIVNDFQKGDIAEGYSVSREKKESFPLTVTSAQKNPTAFYLCASNRRGGRENEQFFGPGTRLTVL.

This clone appeared a few times. CDR3 nucleotide sequence: TGTGCCAGCTCACCAAGATCGCAGGGCTTGAACACCGGGGAGCTGTTTTTT. This codes for CASSPRSQGLNTGELFF. This chain links TRBV18 with TRBJ2-2, with D possibly TRBD1 on 5 matching bases. Germline V gene data show CDR1 as KGHSH and CDR2 as LQKENI. The CDR3 contains 17 residues. Trimming took 2 bases from V and 1 from J, leaving 14 bases between them.

The V gene is TRBV27, the J gene TRBJ1-2, with TRBD1 as a possible D gene (5 bases). The CDR3 has 15 amino acids. Germline loops: CDR1 MNHEY, CDR2 SMNVEV (reference sequence). V lost 5 bases to trimming and J lost 2 bases, with 15 bases between them. The CDR3 here is CASSPRTAGNYGYTF. The DNA for the CDR3 is TGTGCCAGCAGTCCCCGGACGGCAGGGAACTATGGCTACACCTTC.

This clone was found once. This chain links TRBV28 with TRBJ1-1; D is undetermined. Germline values: CDR1 MDHEN, CDR2 SYDVKM. The V end lost 6 bases, the J end lost 0 bases, and 8 bases lay between the germline ends. The CDR3 spans 13 residues. DNA of the CDR3: TGTGCCAGCAGGGAGGCCATGAACACTGAAGCTTTCTTT. Translation gives CASREAMNTEAFF.

This chain uses TRBV19 with TRBJ2-1; 7 bases line up with TRBD1. The CDR3 is 16 amino acids. Germline CDR1 is LNHDA and CDR2 is SQIVND (reference sequence). The ends lost 8 bases at V and 4 bases at J; junction bases unmatched: 14. CDR3 in DNA: TGTGCCAGTGGGGACGGGACAGCCATGACATACAATGAGCAGTTCTTC. It codes for CASGDGTAMTYNEQFF.

The table lists this clone with a few counts. The chain links TRBV27 to TRBJ1-2, with 7 bases identical to TRBD1. This CDR3 is 14 amino acids long. The V gene's germline CDR1 is MNHEY and CDR2 SMNVEV (reference sequence). With 6 bases clipped from V and 7 bases from J, the junction kept 11 bases outside the gene matches. CDR3 residues: CASSPTGKWAGYTF. The CDR3, as DNA: TGTGCCAGCAGCCCGACAGGGAAGTGGGCTGGCTACACCTTC.

The V and J genes are TRBV28 and TRBJ1-3; possibly TRBD1 for D (6 bases). There are 18 residues in the CDR3. Germline V CDR1 and CDR2: MDHEN, SYDVKM. V shed 3 bases and J shed 0 bases, with 18 bases lying between them. The CDR3 DNA reads as TGTGCCAGCAGTTTCCGGGACACCGATTATCACTCTGGAAACACCATATATTTT. This encodes CASSFRDTDYHSGNTIYF.

Written as DNA, the CDR3 is TGTGCCAGCAGTGTAGGAGGCAAAAGCACAGATACGCAGTATTTT. Translation: CASSVGGKSTDTQYF. The rearrangement links TRBV25-1 to TRBJ2-3; D is possibly TRBD2 (5 bases). The CDR3 is made up of 15 amino acids. Germline lookup yields CDR1 MGHDK and CDR2 SYGVNS. V lost 4 bases and J 0 bases, leaving 11 bases between the germline ends.

The chain employs TRBV27 and TRBJ2-2; 7 nucleotides align to TRBD1. Germline CDR1 MNHEY, CDR2 SMNVEV (reference sequence). Trimming cost V 6 bases and J 2 bases; bases outside gene matches: 9. There are 16 residues in the CDR3. In DNA form, the CDR3 reads TGTGCCAGCAGCCTACTCAGGGACAGCAACACCGGGGAGCTGTTTTTT. It translates to CASSLLRDSNTGELFF.

The J gene is TRBJ2-2, the V gene TRBV9, with D maybe TRBD2 (6 bases). This CDR3 comprises 15 residues. The V end lost 0 bases, the J end lost 4 bases, and 10 bases lay between the germline ends. The germline gives CDR1 SGDLS, CDR2 YYNGEE. The CDR3 region has the DNA TGTGCCAGCAGCGTAGTCTGGGGAGGCACCGGGGAGCTGTTTTTT. Residues: CASSVVWGGTGELFF.

The V gene is TRBV11-2, the J gene TRBJ1-1; D call uncertain. The germline V gene has CDR1 SGHAT and CDR2 FQNNGV. This CDR3 has 17 amino acids. Trimming took off 5 bases at V and 0 bases at J, with 19 bases between the two ends. In DNA form, the CDR3 reads TGTGCCAGCAGCCGATGGCCTGGTGGAGGGATGAACACTGAAGCTTTCTTT. It encodes CASSRWPGGGMNTEAFF.

The chain combines TRBV4-2 with TRBJ2-5, with 14 bases matching TRBD2. The CDR3 is 17 amino acids. Germline CDR1 and CDR2: LGHNA and YNFKEQ. Trimming removed 3 bases from V and 8 bases from J; junction bases left unmatched: 11. CDR3 region: CASSHTPGLAGGSTQYF. CDR3 in DNA: TGTGCCAGCAGCCATACCCCCGGACTAGCGGGAGGTAGTACCCAGTACTTC.

The chain carries TRBV6-5 and TRBJ1-2; D possibly corresponds to TRBD1 (5 bases). The V and J ends lost 2 bases and 6 bases respectively, with 10 bases between them. This CDR3 contains 13 residues. Germline V gene lookup returns CDR1 MNHEY and CDR2 SVGAGI. CDR3 residues: CASSYRGLHGYTF. In DNA form, the CDR3 reads TGTGCCAGCAGTTACAGGGGACTCCATGGCTACACCTTC.